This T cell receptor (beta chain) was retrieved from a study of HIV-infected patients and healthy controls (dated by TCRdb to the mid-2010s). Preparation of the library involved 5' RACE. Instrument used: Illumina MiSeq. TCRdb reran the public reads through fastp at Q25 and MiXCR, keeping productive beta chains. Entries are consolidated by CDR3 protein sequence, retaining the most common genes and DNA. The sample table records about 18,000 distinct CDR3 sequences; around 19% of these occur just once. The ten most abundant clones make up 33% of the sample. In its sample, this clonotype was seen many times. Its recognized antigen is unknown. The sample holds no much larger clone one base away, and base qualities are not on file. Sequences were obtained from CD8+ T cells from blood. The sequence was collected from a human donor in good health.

The nucleotide sequence reads as follows: TGTGCCAGCAGCCCTTTGCCGGGTTCTGGAAACACCATATATTTT. This sequence encodes CASSPLPGSGNTIYF. The V and J segments used are TRBV7-9 and TRBJ1-3, with no confidently assigned D gene. At the junction V is shortened by 5 bases and J by 1 base, with 12 bases in between. The germline V gene encodes CDR1 SEHNR and CDR2 FQNEAQ (reference sequence). Spanning cysteine to phenylalanine, the CDR3 consists of 15 amino acids. Only the CDR3 DNA is retained, 45 bases long and in frame from the first base.